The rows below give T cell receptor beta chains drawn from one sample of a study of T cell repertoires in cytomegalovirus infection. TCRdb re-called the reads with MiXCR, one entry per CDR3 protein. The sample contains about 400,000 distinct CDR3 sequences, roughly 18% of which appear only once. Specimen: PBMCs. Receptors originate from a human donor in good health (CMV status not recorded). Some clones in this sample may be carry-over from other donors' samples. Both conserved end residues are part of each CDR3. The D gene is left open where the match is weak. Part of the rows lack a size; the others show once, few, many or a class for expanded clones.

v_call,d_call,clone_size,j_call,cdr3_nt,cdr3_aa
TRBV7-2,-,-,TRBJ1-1,TGTGCCAGCAGCTTAGGTTCCCGGAACACTGAAGCTTTCTTT,CASSLGSRNTEAFF
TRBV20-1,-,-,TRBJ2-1,TGCAGTGTGACGGCCAGGACGGCCTATGAGCAGTTCTTC,CSVTARTAYEQFF
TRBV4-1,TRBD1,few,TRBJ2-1,TGCGCCAGCAGCCAAACAGGGGATGAGCAGTTCTTC,CASSQTGDEQFF
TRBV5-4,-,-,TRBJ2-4,TGTGCCAGCAGCCCGACCGGGGGTAAAGCAAAAAACATTCAGTACTTC,CASSPTGGKAKNIQYF
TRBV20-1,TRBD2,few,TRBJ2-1,TGCAGTGCTACGACTAGCGGGGGGGTGGCCTACAATGAGCAGTTCTTC,CSATTSGGVAYNEQFF
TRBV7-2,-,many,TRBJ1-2,TGTGCCAGCAGCTCCCGGTTGTCCGACATGGGCTACACCTTC,CASSSRLSDMGYTF
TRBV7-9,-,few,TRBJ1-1,TGTGCCAGCAGCTTAGGAACAGGGCGAGAGGAAGCTTTCTTT,CASSLGTGREEAFF
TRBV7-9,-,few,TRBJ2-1,TGTGCCAGCACTACTGAATACAATGAGCAGTTCTTC,CASTTEYNEQFF
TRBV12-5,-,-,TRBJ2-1,TGTGCTAGTGGTTTGGTAATTGACGGCGAAATATCCTACAATGAGCAGTTCTTC,CASGLVIDGEISYNEQFF
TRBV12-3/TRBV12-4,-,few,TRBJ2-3,TGTGCCAGCAGTTCGACAGGTGCCACAGATACGCAGTATTTT,CASSSTGATDTQYF
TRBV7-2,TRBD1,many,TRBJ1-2,TGTGCCAGCAGCTTGGGGACAGACTCCTATGGCTACACCTTC,CASSLGTDSYGYTF
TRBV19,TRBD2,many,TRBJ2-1,TGTGCCAGTAGTCCCAGCGGGAGGGCTAGTTACAATGAGCAGTTCTTC,CASSPSGRASYNEQFF
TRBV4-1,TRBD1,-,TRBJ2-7,TGCGCCAGCAGCCAGCCGGGACAGGGGACCTACGAGCAGTACTTC,CASSQPGQGTYEQYF
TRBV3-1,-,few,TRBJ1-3,TGTGCCAGCAGCCGGGGGGCGGCCGGAAACACCATATATTTT,CASSRGAAGNTIYF
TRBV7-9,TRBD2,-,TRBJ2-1,TGTGCCAGCAGCTTAGGGGGACTAGCGAATGAGCAGTTCTTC,CASSLGGLANEQFF
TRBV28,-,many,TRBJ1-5,TGTGCCAGCAGTTTCTCCAGGCCGGGCAATCAGCCCCAGCATTTT,CASSFSRPGNQPQHF
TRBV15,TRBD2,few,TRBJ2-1,TGTGCCACCAGTACCCGACTAGCGGCATACAATGAGCAGTTCTTC,CATSTRLAAYNEQFF
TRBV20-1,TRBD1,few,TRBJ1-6,TGCAGCAAGGGACAGCTGAATTCACCCCTCCACTTT,CSKGQLNSPLHF
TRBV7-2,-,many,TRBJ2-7,TGTGCCAGCAGCTTATCGCCGCAAACAAGGGGGTTCGAGCAGTACTTC,CASSLSPQTRGFEQYF
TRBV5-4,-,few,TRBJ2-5,TGTGCCAGCAGCCCCCTCACTACAGGGACCGAAGAGACCCAGTACTTC,CASSPLTTGTEETQYF
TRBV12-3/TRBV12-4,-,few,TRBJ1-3,TGTGCCAGCAGAGTTAGGGGGGCGCCTGGAAACACCATATATTTT,CASRVRGAPGNTIYF
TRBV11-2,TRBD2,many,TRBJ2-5,TGTGCCAGCAGCTTTAGCGGGGGGGCCGGGGAGACCCAGTACTTC,CASSFSGGAGETQYF
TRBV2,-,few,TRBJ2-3,TGTGCCAGCAGCAACGGGGGGACAACCTATACGCAGTATTTT,CASSNGGTTYTQYF
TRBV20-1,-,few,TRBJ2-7,TGCAGTGCTAGAAGGGGGGGGACAGAGAGTGACGAGCAGTACTTC,CSARRGGTESDEQYF
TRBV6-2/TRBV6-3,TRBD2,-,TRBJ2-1,TGTGCCAGCAGTGTCCCGATGGTAGCGGGAGGGACTGAGCAGTTCTTC,CASSVPMVAGGTEQFF
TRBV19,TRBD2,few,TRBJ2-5,TGTGCCAGTCATCCGGGAGGGAGCGGGACCCAGTACTTC,CASHPGGSGTQYF
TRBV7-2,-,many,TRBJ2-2,TGTGCCAGCAGCCCAGGGTGGCGCACCGGGGAGCTGTTTTTT,CASSPGWRTGELFF
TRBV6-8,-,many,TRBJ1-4,TGTGCCAGCAGTTGGCACCACCCTAGCGCTGAAAAACTGTTTTTT,CASSWHHPSAEKLFF
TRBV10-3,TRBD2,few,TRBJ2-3,TGTGCCATCACCGGCGGGAGTGCAGATACGCAGTATTTT,CAITGGSADTQYF
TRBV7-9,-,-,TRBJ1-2,TGTGCCAGCGGTCCCGCCAGGCTAGTCTATGGCTACACCTTC,CASGPARLVYGYTF
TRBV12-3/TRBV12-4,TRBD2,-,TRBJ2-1,TGTGCCAGCAGAAAAGCGGGAGTGAATGAGCAGTTCTTC,CASRKAGVNEQFF
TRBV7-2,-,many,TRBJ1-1,TGTGCCAGCAGCTTATACGTAGTGAACACTGAAGCTTTCTTT,CASSLYVVNTEAFF
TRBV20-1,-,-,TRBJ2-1,TGCAGTGCTAGAGGGACTGGCTCCTACAATGAGCAGTTCTTC,CSARGTGSYNEQFF
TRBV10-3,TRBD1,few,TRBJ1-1,TGTGCCATCTCGAGGACTTTGACAGGGCTGGGGACTGAAGCTTTCTTT,CAISRTLTGLGTEAFF
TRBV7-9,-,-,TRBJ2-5,TGTGCCAGCAGCTTAGAGGCCGTGAAAGAGACCCAGTACTTC,CASSLEAVKETQYF
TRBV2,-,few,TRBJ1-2,TGTGCCAGCAGTGGGAAACCGTTCTATGGCTACACCTTC,CASSGKPFYGYTF
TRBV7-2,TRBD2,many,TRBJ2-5,TGTGCCAGCAGCTTATGGCTTACTAGCGGGGGGGCGCAGACCCAGTACTTC,CASSLWLTSGGAQTQYF
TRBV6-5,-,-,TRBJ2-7,TGTGCCAGCGCAGCCCCGGGCTTTGTCTCCTACGAGCAGTACTTC,CASAAPGFVSYEQYF
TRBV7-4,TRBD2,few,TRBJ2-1,TGTGCCAGCAGCTTTTGGCGGGAGGGATTCTACAATGAGCAGTTCTTC,CASSFWREGFYNEQFF
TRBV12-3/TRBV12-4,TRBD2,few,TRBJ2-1,TGTGCCAGCAGTTTAAGGGCGGGGGGGGGGGTGCAGTTCTTC,CASSLRAGGGVQFF
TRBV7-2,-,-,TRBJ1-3,TGTGCCAGCAGCTTAATGAGCACCATATATTTT,CASSLMSTIYF
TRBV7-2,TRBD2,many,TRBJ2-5,TGTGCCAGCAGCCCCCGGACTAGCGGGGGGCCAACCCAAGAGACCCAGTACTTC,CASSPRTSGGPTQETQYF
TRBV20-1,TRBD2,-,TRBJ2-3,TGCAGTGCTTTAGCGGGACTTAGCACAGATACGCAGTATTTT,CSALAGLSTDTQYF
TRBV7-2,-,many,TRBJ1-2,TGTGCCAGCAACCCCACCGGGACACACTATGGCTACACCTTC,CASNPTGTHYGYTF
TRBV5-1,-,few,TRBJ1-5,TGCGCCAGCAGCCCGCAAACAGGGTTTGATCAGCCCCAGCATTTT,CASSPQTGFDQPQHF
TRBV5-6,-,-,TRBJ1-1,TGTGCCAGCAGCTTGAGGTTCGGCGGGAGGAACACTGAAGCTTTCTTT,CASSLRFGGRNTEAFF
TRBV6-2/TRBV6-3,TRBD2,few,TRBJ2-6,TGTGCCAGCAGTTACGAGCGGGGCTTCTCTGGGGCCAACGTCCTGACTTTC,CASSYERGFSGANVLTF
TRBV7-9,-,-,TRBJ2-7,TGTGCCAGCAGCTACGCCCCATACGAGCAGTACTTC,CASSYAPYEQYF
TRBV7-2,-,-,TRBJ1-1,TGTGCCAGCAGCTTAGGATGGGCGCTGAACACTGAAGCTTTCTTT,CASSLGWALNTEAFF
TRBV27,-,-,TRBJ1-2,TGTGCCAGCAGGGGGGGGAGGCAGGGTGATGGCTACACCTTC,CASRGGRQGDGYTF
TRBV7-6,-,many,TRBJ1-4,TGTGCCAGCAGCCCTAGGGCCCCGGCCGTTGGAAAACTGTTTTTT,CASSPRAPAVGKLFF
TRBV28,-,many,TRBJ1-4,-,CASSFGNGLFF